Below are 30 T cell receptor beta chains sequenced from a single sample in a study of brain T cells in children with intractable seizures. The time point was: blood from clinic visit 5 months post-surgery; TSC patient then seizure free. Only in-frame clones appear in the TCRdb table, and some are missing; sequencing was by immunoSEQ multiplex PCR. The repertoire holds about 350,000 clones, about 93% seen once, with roughly 5.8% in the top ten. Sequencing used peripheral blood, obtained about 5 months after surgery. These receptors all stem from a boy less than two years old with tuberous sclerosis and intractable seizures.

The CDR3 is CASSRGTGGNTEAFF. The CDR3 DNA sequence: TGCGCCAGCAGCCGAGGGACAGGCGGGAACACTGAAGCTTTCTTT. The chain couples TRBV5-1 to TRBJ1-1; 8 bases align to TRBD1. V dropped 4 bases and J dropped 1; count of bases not matched to a gene: 6. This CDR3 comprises 15 residues. CDR1 and CDR2 from the germline V gene are SGHRS and YFSETQ.

The chain employs TRBV11-3 and TRBJ2-3, with D maybe TRBD1 (5 bases). The CDR3 is 15 residues long. Trimming shortened V by 3 bases and J by 5 bases, and 15 bases separated the two germline ends. Looked up from germline, CDR1 is SGHNT and CDR2 is YENEEA. CDR3 region: CASSLAGHMGDTQYF. CDR3 DNA sequence: TGTGCCAGCAGCTTGGCAGGGCACATGGGAGATACGCAGTATTTT. Looking up the rest from reference TRBV11-3 and TRBJ2-3 gives the full variable domain: EAGVVQSPRYKIIEKKQPVAFWCNPISGHNTLYWYLQNLGQGPELLIRYENEEAVDDSQLPKDRFSAERLKGVDSTLKIQPAELGDSAVYLCASSLAGHMGDTQYFGPGTRLTVL.

The J gene is TRBJ1-1, the V gene TRBV12-3 or TRBV12-4; D is uncertain. The CDR3 is 12 residues long. Trimming took 6 bases from V and 5 from J, leaving 10 bases between them. CDR3 coding DNA: TGTGCCAGCAGATCAGACTGGACTGAAGCTTTCTTT. It specifies CASRSDWTEAFF.

V gene TRBV12-3 or TRBV12-4 combines with J gene TRBJ1-5, with D hard to call. Trimming took 1 base from V and 6 from J, leaving 7 bases between them. The CDR3 runs 13 residues. Here the CDR3 reads CASSLDLLQPQHF. CDR3 DNA sequence: TGTGCCAGCAGTTTAGATCTCCTTCAGCCCCAGCATTTT.

The V gene is TRBV20-1, the J gene TRBJ2-1; D remains unclear. The CDR3 extends over 11 amino acids. CDR1 is DFQATT, CDR2 SNEGSKA, per germline (reference sequence). V gave up 7 bases and J gave up 4 bases, with 8 bases separating them. The CDR3 sequence is CSGGAYNEQFF. In DNA, the CDR3 is TGCAGTGGGGGTGCTTACAATGAGCAGTTCTTC.

CDR3 coding DNA: TGTGCCAGTAGTATACTAGCGGTGAGCACCGGGGAGCTGTTTTTT. Its translation: CASSILAVSTGELFF. The chain employs TRBV19 and TRBJ2-2, with TRBD2 matching over 7 bases. Germline-derived CDR1 and CDR2 are LNHDA and SQIVND (reference sequence). Germline trimming cut 2 bases from V and 4 bases from J; bases unmatched to any gene: 4. The CDR3 is made up of 15 amino acids.

The rearrangement uses TRBV10-2 and TRBJ2-1; D gene uncertain. The germline V gene encodes CDR1 WSHSY and CDR2 SAAADI. The length of the CDR3 is 17 residues. Between the trimmed V and J ends, which lost 0 bases and 5 bases, there was a span of 17 bases. In nucleotides, the CDR3 is TGCGCCAGCAGTGAGTCGACTTCCGGTCTTCCTGACAATGAGCAGTTCTTC. It translates to CASSESTSGLPDNEQFF.

The rearrangement uses TRBV2 and TRBJ1-2, with 7 bases fitting TRBD1. CDR3 length equals 14 residues. The germline V gene encodes CDR1 SNHLY and CDR2 FYNNEI. J lost 5 bases, V lost 8 bases, and 11 bases had no gene match. The DNA of the CDR3 is TGTGCCAGCCCCAGGGGGGGAGTTACTTATGGCTACACCTTC. Its protein is CASPRGGVTYGYTF. Filled out from reference TRBV2 and TRBJ1-2, the complete variable domain reads EPEVTQTPSHQVTQMGQEVILRCVPISNHLYFYWYRQILGQKVEFLVSFYNNEISEKSEIFDDQFSVERPDGSNFTLKIRSTKLEDSAMYFCASPRGGVTYGYTFGSGTRLTVV.

This clone was seen a single time. V usage is TRBV5-1 and J usage is TRBJ1-4; TRBD1 might be the D (5 bases). The CDR3 length is 18 residues. V dropped 0 bases and J dropped 2 bases, with 17 bases sitting between them. The germline CDR1 and CDR2 sequences are SGHRS and YFSETQ. In nucleotides, the CDR3 is TGCGCCAGCAGCTTGGCCGCGGGGGGGACTTGGACTAATGAAAAACTGTTTTTT. Translated: CASSLAAGGTWTNEKLFF. Full variable domain (remainder filled in from reference TRBV5-1 and TRBJ1-4): KAGVTQTPRYLIKTRGQQVTLSCSPISGHRSVSWYQQTPGQGLQFLFEYFSETQRNKGNFPGRFSGRQFSNSRSEMNVSTLELGDSALYLCASSLAAGGTWTNEKLFFGSGTQLSVL.

The chain has TRBV5-1 and TRBJ2-7; D unclear. The CDR3 is 14 residues long. Germline lookup yields CDR1 SGHRS and CDR2 YFSETQ. Trimming left V 0 bases short and J 2 bases short, with 9 bases between. The CDR3 region is CASSLGPDAYEQYF. The CDR3 region has the DNA TGCGCCAGCAGCTTGGGGCCCGACGCCTACGAGCAGTACTTC.

The rearrangement links TRBV24-1 to TRBJ2-7; 7 nucleotides align to TRBD1. The CDR3 is made up of 13 amino acids. J gave up 5 bases and V 3 bases, and 3 bases lay outside the gene matches. From germline, CDR1 is KGHDR and CDR2 SFDVKD. CDR3 in amino acids: CATSDTGQNEQYF. CDR3 nucleotides: TGTGCCACCAGTGATACGGGACAGAACGAGCAGTACTTC.

In this sample, this clone turned up once. The chain carries TRBV3-1 (or the pseudogene TRBV3-2) and TRBJ2-3; TRBD2 matches at 11 bases. Trimming took 4 bases from V and 6 from J; bases not matched to a gene: 6. From germline, CDR1 is LGHDT and CDR2 YNNKEL (reference sequence). The CDR3 loop spans 15 amino acids. DNA for the CDR3: TGTGCCAGCAGCCTCAGACTAGCGGGGAGGGATACGCAGTATTTT. Translation: CASSLRLAGRDTQYF.

The V call is TRBV5-5, the J call TRBJ2-1, with 8 bases matching TRBD2. The CDR3 is 17 residues long. V lost 4 bases to trimming and J lost 5 bases; unmatched junction nucleotides: 14. The V gene's germline CDR1 is SGHKS and CDR2 YYEKEE (reference sequence). The CDR3: CASSTRGGREVDNEQFF. CDR3 nucleotide sequence: TGTGCCAGCAGCACCCGGGGAGGGCGGGAGGTGGACAATGAGCAGTTCTTC.

V and J are TRBV5-6 and TRBJ1-5; D call uncertain. Trimming removed 1 base from V and 0 bases from J, with 8 bases in between. This CDR3 comprises 15 residues. In germline, CDR1 is SGHDT, CDR2 YYEEEE. The CDR3 DNA reads as TGTGCCAGCAGCTTGAGTGGAAGTAGCAATCAGCCCCAGCATTTT. This translates into CASSLSGSSNQPQHF.

In the case of this clone: The sample holds other DNA sequences that translate to the same CDR3. The rearrangement links TRBV5-1 to TRBJ2-3, with TRBD2 identical over 8 bases. The germline V gene has CDR1 SGHRS and CDR2 YFSETQ. This CDR3 contains 15 residues. V dropped 2 bases and J dropped 4; count of bases not matched to a gene: 6. The CDR3 nucleotides are TGCGCCAGCAGCTTAACTCCTAGCGGGTCAGATACGCAGTATTTT. Its translation is CASSLTPSGSDTQYF.

This chain uses TRBV21-1 with TRBJ1-1; TRBD1 is the table's D call and was not checked against the DNA. TRBV21-1 is listed as a pseudogene. The CDR3 has 18 amino acids. CDR3: CASSNTKDPWAYNTEAFF. CDR3 bases: TGTGCCAGCAGCAATACAAAGGATCCCTGGGCCTACAACACTGAAGCTTTCTTT.

The J gene is TRBJ1-1, the V gene TRBV7-3; TRBD1 might be the D (6 bases). Germline V gene data show CDR1 as SGHTA and CDR2 as FQGTGA. CDR3 length: 14 residues. V shed 5 bases and J shed 2 bases, with 12 bases lying between them. Here the CDR3 DNA reads TGTGCCAGCAGCCGGCAGGGGAGTAACACTGAAGCTTTCTTT. Protein sequence: CASSRQGSNTEAFF.

The rearrangement links TRBV7-3 to TRBJ1-1; maybe TRBD1 (6 bases). CDR1 and CDR2 (germline): SGHTA, FQGTGA. V was shortened by 4 bases and J by 5 bases, with 11 bases between the two germline ends. The CDR3 is 13 residues long. CDR3 loop: CASSSRGGTEAFF. The CDR3 DNA is TGTGCCAGCAGCTCCAGGGGAGGTACTGAAGCTTTCTTT.

The V gene is TRBV19, the J gene TRBJ1-5; D gene uncertain. This CDR3 has 12 residues. Germline V gene data show CDR1 as LNHDA and CDR2 as SQIVND (reference sequence). V gave up 2 bases and J gave up 9 bases, with 8 bases separating them. The CDR3: CASSISDGPQHF. The DNA for the CDR3 is TGTGCCAGTAGTATATCTGATGGGCCCCAGCATTTT.

The rearrangement joins TRBV9 to TRBJ1-4; no clear D gene. The CDR3 runs to 15 residues. The germline CDR1 and CDR2 sequences are SGDLS and YYNGEE. Trimming cost V 3 bases and J 0 bases, with 9 bases left between them. DNA of the CDR3: TGTGCCAGCAGCGATGGCGGGGCAACTAATGAAAAACTGTTTTTT. As protein: CASSDGGATNEKLFF.

V usage is TRBV7-3 and J usage is TRBJ2-7; 7 bases match TRBD1. Trimming at V came to 5 bases and at J to 3 bases, leaving 10 bases not matched to a gene. Germline V gene lookup returns CDR1 SGHTA and CDR2 FQGTGA. The CDR3 contains 15 residues. CDR3 residues: CASSLLRGQHYEQYF. The CDR3 DNA follows: TGTGCCAGCAGCCTGTTAAGGGGACAGCACTACGAGCAGTACTTC.

The chain uses TRBV30 and TRBJ1-6; 7 bases map to TRBD1. From germline, CDR1 is GTSNPN and CDR2 SVGIG (reference sequence). The CDR3 covers 12 residues. The ends lost 5 bases at V and 9 bases at J; junction bases unmatched: 4. The CDR3 protein is CAWDRVGSPLHF. The CDR3 DNA is TGTGCCTGGGACAGGGTTGGTTCACCCCTCCACTTT.

This chain links TRBV9 with TRBJ2-7, with 10 bases that match TRBD2. V shed 4 bases, J shed 3 bases, and the junction held 4 bases outside the gene matches. This CDR3 has 14 residues. The V gene's germline CDR1 is SGDLS and CDR2 YYNGEE. The CDR3 is CASSPGLADYEQYF. In nucleotides, the CDR3 is TGTGCCAGCAGCCCTGGACTAGCGGACTACGAGCAGTACTTC.

V usage is TRBV29-1 and J usage is TRBJ1-5; a possible D gene is TRBD1 (5 bases). The CDR3 sequence is 12 residues long. From germline, CDR1 is SQVTM and CDR2 ANQGSEA. Trimming took off 0 bases at V and 5 bases at J, with 5 bases between the two ends. The CDR3 DNA reads TGCAGCGTTGAAGAGGGGGATCAGCCCCAGCATTTT. It translates to CSVEEGDQPQHF.

CDR3 sequence: CASSQFEGSTQYF. The CDR3 DNA is TGTGCCAGCAGCCAATTCGAGGGTTCGACCCAGTACTTC. The chain employs TRBV3-1 (or the pseudogene TRBV3-2) and TRBJ2-5, with D tentatively TRBD2 (5 bases). The V end lost 2 bases, the J end lost 7 bases, and 11 bases lay between the germline ends. CDR1 is LGHDT, CDR2 YNNKEL, per germline (reference sequence). This CDR3 contains 13 residues.

This chain links TRBV3-1 (or the pseudogene TRBV3-2) with TRBJ2-7, with 9 bases fitting TRBD1. This CDR3 has 15 residues. Germline V gives CDR1 LGHDT, CDR2 YNNKEL (reference sequence). V trimming: 5 bases; J trimming: 2 bases; junction bases outside the gene matches: 7. The chain's CDR3 is CASSSGTGPTYEQYF. Written as DNA, the CDR3 is TGTGCCAGCAGCTCCGGGACAGGGCCAACCTACGAGCAGTACTTC.

V and J are TRBV7-8 and TRBJ1-1, with D unclear. The ends were cut back, 2 bases at V and 3 bases at J, with 13 bases in the middle. Per germline, CDR1 SGHVS and CDR2 FQNEAQ. The CDR3 is made up of 15 amino acids. CDR3 amino acids: CASSLISIKDTEAFF. The CDR3 bases are TGTGCCAGCAGCTTAATCTCCATTAAGGACACTGAAGCTTTCTTT.

The chain employs TRBV12-3 or TRBV12-4 and TRBJ2-5, with D unresolved. V was pared by 2 bases and J by 6 bases, with 7 bases between. This CDR3 region has 12 residues. This CDR3 is CASSLSYQTQYF. Here the CDR3 DNA reads TGTGCCAGCAGTTTAAGTTATCAGACCCAGTACTTC.

This chain uses TRBV7-2 with TRBJ2-1; no clear D gene. Germline CDR1 is SGHTA and CDR2 is FQGNSA. The length of the CDR3 is 15 residues. V dropped 6 bases and J dropped 6 bases, with 18 bases sitting between them. CDR3 DNA sequence: TGTGCCAGCAGTTTACTTCGGGTCCCCGGCAATGAGCAGTTCTTC. This sequence encodes CASSLLRVPGNEQFF.

The V call is TRBV3-1 (or the pseudogene TRBV3-2), the J call TRBJ2-7; maybe TRBD2 (5 bases). V was shortened by 3 bases and J by 7 bases, with 13 bases between the two germline ends. In germline, CDR1 is LGHDT, CDR2 YNNKEL (reference sequence). The CDR3 loop spans 13 amino acids. CDR3 residues: CASSQDHGGEQYF. The CDR3 coding sequence is TGTGCCAGCAGCCAGGACCATGGCGGGGAGCAGTACTTC.